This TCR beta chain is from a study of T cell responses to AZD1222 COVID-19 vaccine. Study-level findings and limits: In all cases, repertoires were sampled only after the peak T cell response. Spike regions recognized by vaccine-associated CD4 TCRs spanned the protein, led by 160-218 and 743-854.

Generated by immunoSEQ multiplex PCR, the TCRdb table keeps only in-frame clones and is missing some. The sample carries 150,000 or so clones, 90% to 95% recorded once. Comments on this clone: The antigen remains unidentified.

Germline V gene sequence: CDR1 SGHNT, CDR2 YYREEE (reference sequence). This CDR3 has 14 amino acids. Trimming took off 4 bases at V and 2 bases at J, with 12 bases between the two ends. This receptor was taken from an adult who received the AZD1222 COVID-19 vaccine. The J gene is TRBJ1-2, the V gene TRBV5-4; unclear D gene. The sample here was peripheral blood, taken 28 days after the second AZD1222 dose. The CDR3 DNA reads TGTGCCAGCAGCCTGGGTCTCGGGAACTATGGCTACACCTTC. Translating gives CASSLGLGNYGYTF.